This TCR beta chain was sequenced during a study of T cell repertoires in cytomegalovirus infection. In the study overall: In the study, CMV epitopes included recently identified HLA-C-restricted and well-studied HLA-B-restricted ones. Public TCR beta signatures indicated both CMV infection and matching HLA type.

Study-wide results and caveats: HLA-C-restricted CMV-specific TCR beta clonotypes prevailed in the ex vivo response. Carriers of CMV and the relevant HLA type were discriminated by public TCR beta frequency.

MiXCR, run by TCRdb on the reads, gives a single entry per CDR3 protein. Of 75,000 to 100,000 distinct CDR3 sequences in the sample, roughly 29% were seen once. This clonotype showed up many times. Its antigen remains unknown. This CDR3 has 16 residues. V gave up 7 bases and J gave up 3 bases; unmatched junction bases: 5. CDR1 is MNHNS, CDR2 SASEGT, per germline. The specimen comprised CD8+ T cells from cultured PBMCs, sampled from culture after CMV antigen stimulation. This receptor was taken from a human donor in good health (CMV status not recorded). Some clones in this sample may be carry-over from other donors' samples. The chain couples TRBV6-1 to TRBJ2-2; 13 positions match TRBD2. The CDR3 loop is CASNKLAGGHTGELFF. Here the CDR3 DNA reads TGTGCCAGCAACAAACTAGCGGGGGGGCACACCGGGGAGCTGTTTTTT.